This record concerns one T cell receptor beta chain sequence. A far larger clone is just one base off, so this is likely a read error. In the same sample, other DNA sequences code for this CDR3. Each subset's genomic DNA was split evenly across several immunoSEQ plates. The method was immunoSEQ multiplex PCR; TCRdb's version includes in-frame clones alone and lacks a portion of them. This table holds 850,000 to 1,200,000 clones, about 70% found once. The data were obtained in a study of shared clonotypes between healthy human individuals. The receptor was isolated from a man between 18 and 35 years old in good health. Sequencing was done on a sample of memory CD4+ T cells sorted from blood. Subset in this sample: CD45RA-negative fraction.

This CDR3 reads CASSPEGQGYEQYF. CDR3 bases: TGTGCCAGCTCACCTGAGGGACAGGGTTACGAGCAGTACTTC. V usage is TRBV18 and J usage is TRBJ2-7; 9 bases are a match to TRBD1. This CDR3 is built from 14 residues. Trimming cost V 3 bases and J 4 bases; bases outside gene matches: 4. Germline V gene lookup returns CDR1 KGHSH and CDR2 LQKENI.